This TCR beta chain was captured by sequencing in a study of cytomegalovirus exposure and HLA in healthy donors. Overall study results and limits: For most TCR beta V segments, an earlier analysis put the productive rate at about 90% or about 30% of the time.

With 60 Vbeta and 13 Jbeta primers, the PCR was carried out. Libraries were prepared by immunoSEQ multiplex PCR; TCRdb keeps only in-frame clonotypes and omits some of them. The sample holds more than 100,000 clones, 77% seen once. Points on this clone: Its antigen is not known.

This CDR3 comprises 15 residues. CDR1 is LNHDA and CDR2 is SQIVND in the germline V gene (reference sequence). V lost 6 bases to trimming and J lost 5 bases, with 19 bases between them. This sequence joins TRBV19 and TRBJ1-1, with D possibly matching TRBD1 (5 bases). This receptor was identified in a woman aged 55-69 years in good health and CMV-seronegative. The material sequenced was PBMCs. CDR3 nucleotide sequence: TGTGCCAGTAGCCTTACGGGAGGGAAGGGGACTGAAGCTTTCTTT. Translated: CASSLTGGKGTEAFF.